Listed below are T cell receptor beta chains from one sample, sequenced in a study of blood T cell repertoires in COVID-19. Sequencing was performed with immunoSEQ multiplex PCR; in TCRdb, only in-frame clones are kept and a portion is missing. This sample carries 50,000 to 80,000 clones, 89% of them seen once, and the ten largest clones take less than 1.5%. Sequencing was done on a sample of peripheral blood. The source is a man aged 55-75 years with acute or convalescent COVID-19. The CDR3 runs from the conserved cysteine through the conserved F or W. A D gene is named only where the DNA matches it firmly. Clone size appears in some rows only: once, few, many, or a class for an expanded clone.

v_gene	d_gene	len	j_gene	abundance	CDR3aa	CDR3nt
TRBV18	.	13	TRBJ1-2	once	CASSRQVGYGYTF	TGTGCCAGCTCAAGGCAGGTCGGCTATGGCTACACCTTC
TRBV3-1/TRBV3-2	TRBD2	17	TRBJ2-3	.	CASSLRLAGGLSDTQYF	TGTGCCAGCAGCCTCAGACTAGCGGGGGGGCTGTCAGATACGCAGTATTTT
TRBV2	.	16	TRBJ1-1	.	CASSVLFGGRYTEAFF	TGTGCCAGCAGTGTCCTTTTCGGGGGGCGGTACACTGAAGCTTTCTTT
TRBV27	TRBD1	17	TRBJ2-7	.	CASSLSSAGQATYEQYF	TGTGCCAGCAGTTTATCATCGGCGGGACAGGCGACCTACGAGCAGTACTTC
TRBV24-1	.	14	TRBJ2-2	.	CATSDYPGTGELFF	TGTGCCACCAGTGATTATCCAGGGACCGGGGAGCTGTTTTTT
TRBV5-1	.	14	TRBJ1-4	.	CASREGGTNEKLFF	TGCGCCAGCAGGGAGGGAGGAACTAATGAAAAACTGTTTTTT
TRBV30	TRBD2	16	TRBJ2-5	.	CAWSAGLAGGQETQYF	TGTGCCTGGAGCGCCGGACTAGCGGGGGGGCAAGAGACCCAGTACTTC
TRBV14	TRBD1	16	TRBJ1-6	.	CASSSTGESYNSPLHF	TGTGCCAGCAGCTCGACAGGGGAATCCTATAATTCACCCCTCCACTTT
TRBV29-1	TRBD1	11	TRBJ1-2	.	CSGRTGAGYTF	TGCAGCGGGCGGACAGGGGCTGGCTACACCTTC
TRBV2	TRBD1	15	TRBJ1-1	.	CASSGGQGGRTEAFF	TGTGCCAGCAGTGGGGGACAGGGGGGGAGGACTGAAGCTTTCTTT
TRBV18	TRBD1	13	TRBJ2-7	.	CASSLGQGREQYF	TGTGCCAGCTCACTTGGACAGGGCCGGGAGCAGTACTTC
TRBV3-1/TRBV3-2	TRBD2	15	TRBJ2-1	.	CASSQMGAGGNEQFF	TGTGCCAGCAGCCAAATGGGGGCGGGGGGTAATGAGCAGTTCTTC
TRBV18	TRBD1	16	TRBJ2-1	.	CASSFPGQGLRNEQFF	TGTGCCAGCTCATTTCCGGGACAGGGGCTTCGCAATGAGCAGTTCTTC
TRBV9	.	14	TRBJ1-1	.	CASSVRAGNTEAFF	TGTGCCAGCAGCGTACGCGCAGGGAACACTGAAGCTTTCTTT
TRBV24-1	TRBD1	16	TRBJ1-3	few	CATSASTGGPGNTIYF	TGTGCCACCAGTGCCTCTACAGGGGGCCCTGGAAACACCATATATTTT
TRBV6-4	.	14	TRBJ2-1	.	CATKRQAEFNEQFF	TGTGCCACCAAGAGACAAGCTGAATTCAATGAGCAGTTCTTC
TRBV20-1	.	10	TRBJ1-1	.	CSASRTEAFF	TGCAGTGCTAGTCGCACTGAAGCTTTCTTT
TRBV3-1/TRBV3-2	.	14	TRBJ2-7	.	CASSQAVRGREQYF	TGTGCCAGCAGCCAAGCAGTCAGGGGTCGAGAGCAGTACTTC